The 21 T cell receptor beta chains presented below share a single source sample, sequenced in a study of blood T cell repertoires in COVID-19. Assay used: immunoSEQ multiplex PCR; TCRdb lists only in-frame clones, some missing. Found here are 150,000 or so clones, about four fifths of them singletons; the top ten hold about 29%. Material for sequencing was peripheral blood. Every receptor here comes from a woman aged 55-69 years with acute or convalescent COVID-19.

The chain employs TRBV11-2 and TRBJ2-3, with TRBD2 matching 10 bases. Trimming took 2 bases from V and 8 from J; bases not matched to a gene: 10. There are 16 residues in the CDR3. Germline V gene lookup returns CDR1 SGHAT and CDR2 FQNNGV. CDR3 in DNA: TGTGCCAGCAGCTTACACCCCAGCGGGGGGGCGAGTACGCAGTATTTT. Its protein product is CASSLHPSGGASTQYF.

The CDR3 DNA follows: TGTGCCAGCAGCTTCCGGGGGGGCCTCTCTGGGGCCAACGTCCTGACTTTC. This translates into CASSFRGGLSGANVLTF. The chain couples TRBV7-2 to TRBJ2-6, with 8 bases that match TRBD2. CDR1 is SGHTA, CDR2 FQGNSA, per germline. Trimming removed 3 bases from V and 0 bases from J; junction bases left unmatched: 4. The CDR3 loop spans 17 amino acids.

The rearrangement uses TRBV9 and TRBJ2-1, with 10 bases fitting TRBD2. Germline trimming cut 4 bases from V and 14 bases from J; bases unmatched to any gene: 12. The CDR3 has 14 residues. Germline V gene data show CDR1 as SGDLS and CDR2 as YYNGEE. CDR3 in amino acids: CASSTQTSGPDKFF. The DNA of the CDR3 is TGTGCCAGCAGCACTCAGACTAGCGGGCCGGATAAGTTCTTC.

The chain carries TRBV20-1 and TRBJ2-3; TRBD1 matches 7 bases. With V trimmed by 3 bases and J by 2 bases, 5 bases remained unmatched. CDR1 DFQATT and CDR2 SNEGSKA come from the germline V gene (reference sequence). The CDR3 totals 14 residues. CDR3 sequence (DNA): TGCAGTGCTAGTAGGGGACAGTACACAGATACGCAGTATTTT. It codes for CSASRGQYTDTQYF.

This clone was seen more than once but under ten times. CDR3 nucleotides: TGTGCCAGTGATAGTGAGGGCTTCAATCAGCCCCAGCATTTT. It yields the protein CASDSEGFNQPQHF. This chain connects TRBV19 to TRBJ1-5; D uncertain. Trimming took off 8 bases at V and 3 bases at J, with 14 bases between the two ends. The CDR3 loop spans 14 amino acids. Germline-derived CDR1 and CDR2 are LNHDA and SQIVND (reference sequence).

The V and J genes are TRBV7-9 and TRBJ2-3, with 8 nucleotides matching TRBD2. The ends lost 1 base at V and 15 bases at J; junction bases unmatched: 9. Germline V gene data show CDR1 as SEHNR and CDR2 as FQNEAQ (reference sequence). This CDR3 is 13 amino acids long. The CDR3 sequence: CASSLVGAGGTYF. CDR3 coding DNA: TGTGCCAGCAGCTTAGTTGGTGCGGGGGGTACTTATTTT.

This clone appeared a single time. The V call is TRBV6-6, the J call TRBJ1-5; maybe TRBD1 (6 bases). The CDR3 totals 16 residues. The germline gives CDR1 MNHNY, CDR2 SVGAGI (reference sequence). V was trimmed by 6 bases and J by 2 bases, leaving 17 bases between them. The CDR3 region has the DNA TGTGCCAGCAGCAATTCCCAGGGGAAAGGCAATCAGCCCCAGCATTTT. It codes for CASSNSQGKGNQPQHF.

As regards this clone: Other DNA sequences in the sample encode the same CDR3. V usage is TRBV12-5 and J usage is TRBJ2-3; D remains ambiguous. Per germline, CDR1 LGHNT and CDR2 FRNRAP. The CDR3 runs 14 residues. The ends were cut back, 3 bases at V and 1 base at J, with 8 bases in the middle. The CDR3 sequence: CASGLTPGTDTQYF. The CDR3 DNA reads TGTGCTAGTGGTTTAACCCCAGGCACAGATACGCAGTATTTT.

The rearrangement links TRBV2 to TRBJ2-7, with 7 nucleotides matching TRBD2. V lost 5 bases to trimming and J lost 0 bases; unmatched junction nucleotides: 4. The CDR3 extends over 14 amino acids. CDR1 is SNHLY, CDR2 FYNNEI, per germline. Here the CDR3 DNA reads TGTGCCAGCAGTCGGGGGGAGAGCTCCTACGAGCAGTACTTC. It translates to CASSRGESSYEQYF.

The genes are TRBV3-1 (or the pseudogene TRBV3-2) and TRBJ1-1; TRBD1 matches 10 bases. CDR1 is LGHDT, CDR2 YNNKEL, per germline (reference sequence). After removal of 4 bases from V and 6 bases from J, the junction contained 8 bases not matched to a gene. The CDR3 runs to 15 residues. CDR3 sequence (DNA): TGTGCCAGCAGCCGCCCGGGACAGGGGTGGGCTGAAGCTTTCTTT. Its protein product is CASSRPGQGWAEAFF.

V gene TRBV6-5 combines with J gene TRBJ1-6; tentative D call: TRBD1 (6 bases). Germline V gene lookup returns CDR1 MNHEY and CDR2 SVGAGI. The V end lost 0 bases, the J end lost 8 bases, and 14 bases lay between the germline ends. The CDR3 loop spans 16 amino acids. Here the CDR3 DNA reads TGTGCCAGCAGTTACTCAGGGGGACGGAGCGATTCACCCCTCCACTTT. Protein product: CASSYSGGRSDSPLHF.

The rearrangement joins TRBV18 to TRBJ2-7; a possible D gene is TRBD1 (6 bases). V lost 2 bases and J 6 bases, leaving 20 bases between the germline ends. The germline CDR1 and CDR2 sequences are KGHSH and LQKENI. The CDR3 runs 16 residues. The CDR3 protein is CASSPVSGQGTLEQYF. Written as DNA, the CDR3 is TGTGCCAGCTCACCAGTGTCGGGCCAGGGGACCCTCGAGCAGTACTTC.

The chain combines TRBV28 with TRBJ2-7, with TRBD1 matching over 8 bases. Germline V gene lookup returns CDR1 MDHEN and CDR2 SYDVKM. V gave up 5 bases and J gave up 6 bases; unmatched junction bases: 12. This CDR3 has 15 amino acids. The CDR3 protein is CASSRGQDRAAEQYV. The CDR3 DNA follows: TGTGCCAGCAGTAGGGGACAGGATCGCGCTGCCGAGCAGTACGTC.

V usage is TRBV5-5 and J usage is TRBJ1-4, with D hard to call. The germline V gene encodes CDR1 SGHKS and CDR2 YYEKEE (reference sequence). The CDR3 is 17 residues long. With 2 bases removed from V and 0 bases from J, the gap between germline ends came to 14 bases. CDR3 coding DNA: TGTGCCAGCAGCTTTTATTTCCCGGGTGCAACTAATGAAAAACTGTTTTTT. It yields the protein CASSFYFPGATNEKLFF. The variable domain in full, completed from reference TRBV5-5 and TRBJ1-4, reads DAGVTQSPTHLIKTRGQQVTLRCSPISGHKSVSWYQQVLGQGPQFIFQYYEKEERGRGNFPDRFSARQFPNYSSELNVNALLLGDSALYLCASSFYFPGATNEKLFFGSGTQLSVL.

The rearrangement joins TRBV5-5 to TRBJ2-7; D is perhaps TRBD1 (5 bases). Trimming removed 0 bases from V and 4 bases from J, with 14 bases in between. Germline lookup yields CDR1 SGHKS and CDR2 YYEKEE (reference sequence). This CDR3 contains 15 residues. CDR3 coding DNA: TGTGCCAGCAGCTTGGCCTTGGGCACAGGATACGAGCAGTACTTC. Translated: CASSLALGTGYEQYF.

The chain employs TRBV5-1 and TRBJ2-3, with 9 bases identical to TRBD1. The CDR3 loop spans 16 amino acids. Unmatched junction bases numbered 7, after V lost 2 bases and J lost 3 bases. Germline values: CDR1 SGHRS, CDR2 YFSETQ. The CDR3 coding sequence is TGCGCCAGCAGCTTTCAACGCGGACAGGGGACAGATACGCAGTATTTT. This gives the protein CASSFQRGQGTDTQYF.

V and J are TRBV11-3 and TRBJ2-1, with TRBD1 identical over 8 bases. The CDR3 extends over 15 amino acids. The V gene's germline CDR1 is SGHNT and CDR2 YENEEA. Unmatched junction bases numbered 3, after V lost 5 bases and J lost 0 bases. CDR3 nucleotides: TGTGCCAGCAGCCTTGGACAGGGCTCCTACAATGAGCAGTTCTTC. As protein: CASSLGQGSYNEQFF.

The rearrangement uses TRBV5-1 and TRBJ1-2; TRBD1 matches 7 bases. Germline V gene data show CDR1 as SGHRS and CDR2 as YFSETQ. Trimming removed 4 bases from V and 5 bases from J; junction bases left unmatched: 14. This CDR3 has 16 amino acids. The chain's CDR3 is CASSLRTGDKGYGYTF. The CDR3 nucleotides are TGCGCCAGCAGCCTGCGGACAGGCGATAAGGGATATGGCTACACCTTC.

In this sample, this clone turned up once. The chain couples TRBV4-1 to TRBJ2-3, with D maybe TRBD1 (6 bases). Looked up from germline, CDR1 is MGHRA and CDR2 is YSYEKL. Trimming removed 3 bases at V and 2 bases at J, with 18 bases between. CDR3 size: 17 residues. The CDR3 DNA reads as TGCGCCAGCAGCCAGGCCCACCGACAGGCCCTCACAGATACGCAGTATTTT. Amino acids: CASSQAHRQALTDTQYF.

The chain couples TRBV27 to TRBJ1-1; TRBD1 aligns across 10 bases. This CDR3 contains 17 residues. The germline V gene encodes CDR1 MNHEY and CDR2 SMNVEV (reference sequence). V lost 5 bases and J lost 4; bases outside the gene matches: 13. Here the CDR3 reads CASSLHGTGEVRTEAFF. Here the CDR3 DNA reads TGTGCCAGCAGTCTACACGGGACAGGGGAAGTACGCACTGAAGCTTTCTTT.

This clone was counted a few times. The chain links TRBV29-1 to TRBJ2-3, with 7 nucleotides matching TRBD1. Germline V gene lookup returns CDR1 SQVTM and CDR2 ANQGSEA. The CDR3 loop spans 13 amino acids. The junction had 4 bases not matched to a gene; V was cut back by 5 bases and J by 2 bases. CDR3 loop: CSVRDSYTDTQYF. CDR3 nucleotides: TGCAGCGTTAGGGACAGCTACACAGATACGCAGTATTTT.